Shown below are 6 T cell receptor beta chains from a single sample sequenced in a study of OX40 agonist ivuxolimab in advanced cancers. Profiled with immunoSEQ multiplex PCR; TCRdb holds only in-frame clones, not every one. The sample carries 70,000 to 95,000 clones, about 86% recorded once. Specimen: CD4+ or CD8+ T cells sorted from blood, collected in a trial of the OX40 agonist ivuxolimab. The receptors originated from an adult with an advanced solid tumor such as melanoma, head and neck, liver or kidney cancer.

The chain couples TRBV7-9 to TRBJ2-7; D is uncertain. The CDR3 runs to 12 residues. CDR1 and CDR2 (germline): SEHNR, FQNEAQ (reference sequence). Trimming cost V 1 base and J 6 bases, with 7 bases left between them. The CDR3, as DNA: TGTGCCAGCAGCTTAGGCATCGGCGAGCAGTACTTC. Its protein is CASSLGIGEQYF.

J is TRBJ2-5 and V is TRBV5-1; D perhaps matches TRBD2 (5 bases). The V gene lost 0 bases and the J gene lost 5 bases, with 14 bases spanning the gap. Germline CDR1 reads SGHRS; CDR2 reads YFSETQ. CDR3 length: 15 amino acids. CDR3 residues: CASSLEFRGWETQYF. In DNA form, the CDR3 reads TGCGCCAGCAGCTTGGAGTTCCGGGGTTGGGAGACCCAGTACTTC.

The chain is built from TRBV28 and TRBJ1-1; no definite D call. Trimming took off 7 bases at V and 9 bases at J, with 6 bases between the two ends. The CDR3 totals 9 residues. Germline CDR1 is MDHEN and CDR2 is SYDVKM. For the CDR3, the DNA is TGTGCCAGCATGGGCAAAGCTTTCTTT. Translated, it gives CASMGKAFF.

This clone is a singleton in its sample. The chain has TRBV11-2 and TRBJ2-3; 11 positions agree with TRBD2. The V gene's germline CDR1 is SGHAT and CDR2 FQNNGV. V was pared by 5 bases and J by 2 bases, with 6 bases of the junction left unmatched. The CDR3 consists of 16 residues. CDR3 in DNA: TGTGCCAGCAGCCGTTTAGCGGGAGGGATCACAGATACGCAGTATTTT. This sequence encodes CASSRLAGGITDTQYF.

V gene TRBV7-3 combines with J gene TRBJ1-6, with D unresolved. The germline CDR1 and CDR2 sequences are SGHTA and FQGTGA. There are 15 residues in the CDR3. The V end lost 5 bases, the J end lost 8 bases, and 16 bases lay between the germline ends. The CDR3 sequence is CASSQEGFGDSPLHF. The CDR3 nucleotides are TGTGCCAGCAGCCAAGAGGGATTTGGTGATTCACCCCTCCACTTT. The full variable domain, rest sourced from reference TRBV7-3 and TRBJ1-6, is GAGVSQTPSNKVTEKGKYVELRCDPISGHTALYWYRQSLGQGPEFLIYFQGTGAADDSGLPNDRFFAVRPEGSVSTLKIQRTERGDSAVYLCASSQEGFGDSPLHFGNGTRLTVT.

The chain has TRBV6-6 and TRBJ1-2; D is perhaps TRBD1 (5 bases). V was shortened by 6 bases and J by 7 bases, with 12 bases between the two germline ends. The CDR3 extends over 12 amino acids. Germline loops: CDR1 MNHNY, CDR2 SVGAGI (reference sequence). The CDR3 sequence: CASREGASGYTF. The CDR3 DNA reads TGTGCCAGCAGGGAAGGGGCAAGTGGCTACACCTTC.